The clone carrying this TCR beta chain has just a few counts. The ends lost 5 bases at V and 3 bases at J; junction bases unmatched: 5. Looked up from germline, CDR1 is SGHAT and CDR2 is FQNNGV. CDR3 size: 16 residues. The sample originates from a study of T cells in Graves' hyperthyroidism and ophthalmopathy. There were TCR beta CDR3 regions amplified from RNA transcripts. The TCR CDR3 first-round RT-PCR relied on the HTBI primer set. TCRdb used MiXCR to reprocess the multiplex PCR reads, holding one entry per CDR3 protein. The sample lists around 520,000 distinct CDR3 sequences, about 15% occurring once.

The source material was blood. The V call is TRBV11-2, the J call TRBJ2-5, with 14 nucleotides matching TRBD2. This clonotype was sampled from a woman between 18 and 29 years old with Graves' hyperthyroidism. CDR3: CASSQTSGRVEETQYF. In nucleotides, the CDR3 is TGTGCCAGCAGCCAGACTAGCGGGAGGGTGGAAGAGACCCAGTACTTC.